This TCR beta chain was captured by sequencing in a study of T cell responses to AZD1222 COVID-19 vaccine. Generated by immunoSEQ multiplex PCR, the TCRdb table keeps only in-frame clones and is missing some. The sample consists of approximately 120,000 clones, nearly 95% of them appearing once. V lost 6 bases and J lost 7, with 16 bases in between. The CDR3 consists of 15 residues. CDR1 KGHSH and CDR2 LQKENI come from the germline V gene. Findings and caveats of the study: Increased Spike-specific TCR breadth and depth were observed after two AZD1222 doses. Possibly, clonal diversity was underestimated; donors were largely white British and included more females. Repertoire samples came only from after the peak T cell response. Only a handful of people who got AZD1222 tested seropositive at baseline.

Comments on this clone: Its antigen is unidentified.

The V call is TRBV18, the J call TRBJ1-6; D possibly corresponds to TRBD1 (6 bases). Sequenced here: peripheral blood, sampled on day 0 of AZD1222 vaccination. The source of this sequence is an adult in good health. The CDR3 DNA reads TGTGCCAGCTCTTCACGGGACATCCTCAATTCACCCCTCCACTTT. Protein sequence: CASSSRDILNSPLHF. Variable domain in full (rest from reference TRBV18 and TRBJ1-6): NAGVMQNPRHLVRRRGQEARLRCSPMKGHSHVYWYRQLPEEGLKFMVYLQKENIIDESGMPKERFSAEFPKEGPSILRIQQVVRGDSAAYFCASSSRDILNSPLHFGNGTRLTVT.